This record looks at one T cell receptor (beta chain) sequence and its context. The sample comes from a study of T cell changes during pregnancy in multiple sclerosis. Here immunoSEQ multiplex PCR was the method, and the copy in TCRdb shows in-frame clones only, minus some. The sample yields about 39,000 clones, 90% to 95% seen once. Germline V gene lookup returns CDR1 MDHEN and CDR2 SYDVKM. Between the trimmed V and J ends, which lost 3 bases and 3 bases, there was a span of 9 bases. This CDR3 comprises 14 residues. Sequencing used peripheral blood, obtained in the third trimester of pregnancy. The source of this sequence is a female donor with multiple sclerosis, enrolled in a pregnancy study. V gene TRBV28 combines with J gene TRBJ1-5, with D unresolved. The CDR3 DNA is TGTGCCAGCAGTTTTTTGGCAATCAATCAGCCCCAGCATTTT. It codes for CASSFLAINQPQHF.